This entry lists 5 T cell receptor beta chains sequenced from one sample in a study of OX40 agonist ivuxolimab in advanced cancers. Sequencing was performed with immunoSEQ multiplex PCR; in TCRdb, only in-frame clones are kept and a portion is missing. The data hold tens of thousands of clones, with about 92% observed a single time. This material consisted of CD4+ or CD8+ T cells sorted from blood, taken in a trial of the OX40 agonist ivuxolimab. These receptors were taken from an adult with an advanced solid tumor such as melanoma, head and neck, liver or kidney cancer.

The chain joins TRBV7-2 to TRBJ2-7; the D is unclear. Germline V lookup: CDR1 SGHTA, CDR2 FQGNSA. The CDR3 extends over 13 amino acids. V was clipped by 2 bases and J by 5 bases, with 10 bases between them. DNA of the CDR3: TGTGCCAGCAGCTTACCGGTCATGGACGAGCAGTACTTC. As protein: CASSLPVMDEQYF.

The V gene is TRBV5-1, the J gene TRBJ2-3, with D unresolved. The ends were cut back, 0 bases at V and 0 bases at J, with 11 bases in the middle. The length of the CDR3 is 16 residues. Germline assignment: CDR1 SGHRS and CDR2 YFSETQ. CDR3: CASSLVLLTSTDTQYF. CDR3 sequence (DNA): TGCGCCAGCAGCTTGGTACTCCTGACCAGCACAGATACGCAGTATTTT.

The gene calls are TRBV18 and TRBJ2-1; 10 positions match TRBD1. CDR1 is KGHSH, CDR2 LQKENI, per germline. This CDR3 is built from 17 residues. V was clipped by 1 base and J by 0 bases; unmatched bases: 3. The DNA for the CDR3 is TGTGCCAGCTCACCACGGACAGGGGGTAGCTCCTACAATGAGCAGTTCTTC. It encodes CASSPRTGGSSYNEQFF.

For the CDR3, the DNA is TGTGCCAGCTCACCCTCCCTTATAGCGGGAGGAGATACGCAGTATTTT. Protein: CASSPSLIAGGDTQYF. This chain links TRBV18 with TRBJ2-3; 10 bases are a match to TRBD2. V trimming: 3 bases; J trimming: 5 bases; junction bases outside the gene matches: 8. Germline values: CDR1 KGHSH, CDR2 LQKENI. The CDR3 runs 16 residues.

Only a few counts were recorded for this clone. The chain employs TRBV19 and TRBJ1-5, with D perhaps TRBD1 (6 bases). The V end lost 5 bases, the J end lost 5 bases, and 16 bases lay between the germline ends. CDR1 is LNHDA and CDR2 is SQIVND in the germline V gene (reference sequence). The CDR3 is 15 residues long. CDR3: CASSPEEGVYQPQHF. The DNA for the CDR3 is TGTGCCAGTAGTCCCGAAGAGGGGGTCTATCAGCCCCAGCATTTT.